The 13 T cell receptor beta chains listed next were all sequenced from one sample in a study of early T cells in non-severe SARS-CoV-2 infection. TCRdb called the 5' RACE reads again in MiXCR, with one record for every CDR3 protein. The repertoire consists of approximately 39,000 distinct CDR3 sequences, with around 6.5% occurring once and the leading ten covering roughly a quarter. The sequences come from whole blood, collected at baseline. These receptors all come from an adult who was a healthcare worker with PCR-confirmed SARS-CoV-2 infection or an uninfected control (not recorded which).

This clonotype was observed many times. This chain links TRBV10-2 with TRBJ1-4, with D uncertain. Germline values: CDR1 WSHSY, CDR2 SAAADI. The CDR3 has 16 amino acids. Trimming took 6 bases from V and 4 from J, leaving 18 bases between them. DNA for the CDR3: TGCGCCAGCAGGGACCACGAGTGGCGGATTAATGAAAAACTGTTTTTT. It specifies CASRDHEWRINEKLFF.

This clonotype was observed many times. V and J are TRBV12-3 or TRBV12-4 and TRBJ2-3; D uncertain. Trimming removed 7 bases from V and 3 bases from J, with 11 bases in between. This CDR3 region has 13 residues. CDR3 sequence reads: CASTPDGTDTQYF. CDR3 nucleotides: TGTGCCAGCACCCCGGACGGAACAGATACGCAGTATTTT.

A few counts support this clonotype. The chain is built from TRBV28 and TRBJ2-3; TRBD1 matches 7 bases. In germline, CDR1 is MDHEN, CDR2 SYDVKM. CDR3 length: 15 amino acids. V dropped 5 bases and J dropped 0; count of bases not matched to a gene: 5. CDR3 nucleotides: TGTGCCAGCAGTAGGACAGGTTTAAGCACAGATACGCAGTATTTT. This translates into CASSRTGLSTDTQYF.

The genes are TRBV20-1 and TRBJ2-3, with D possibly being TRBD1 or TRBD2 (5 bases each). Germline V gene lookup returns CDR1 DFQATT and CDR2 SNEGSKA (reference sequence). V gave up 6 bases and J gave up 8 bases, with 15 bases separating them. This CDR3 has 12 amino acids. Written as DNA, the CDR3 is TGCAGTGCGGGAGTGGTTCAGGGTACGCAGTATTTT. This sequence encodes CSAGVVQGTQYF.

This chain connects TRBV5-1 to TRBJ1-4, with D unclear. V was trimmed by 5 bases and J by 5 bases, leaving 13 bases between them. CDR3 length: 14 amino acids. From germline, CDR1 is SGHRS and CDR2 YFSETQ. The CDR3: CASRSRSLNEKLFF. In DNA, the CDR3 is TGCGCCAGCAGGTCGAGGAGTCTAAATGAAAAACTGTTTTTT.

This clonotype was counted between two and nine times. The chain joins TRBV20-1 to TRBJ2-7, with 8 positions matching TRBD1. V shed 5 bases and J 0 bases; nucleotides not matched to a gene: 6. Germline CDR1 DFQATT, CDR2 SNEGSKA (reference sequence). The CDR3 sequence is 14 residues long. The CDR3 nucleotides read TGCAGTGCTGTACGGACAGGGAGCTCCTACGAGCAGTACTTC. Its translation: CSAVRTGSSYEQYF.

The chain is built from TRBV29-1 and TRBJ2-1, with 11 bases matching TRBD2. This CDR3 contains 13 residues. Germline CDR1 and CDR2: SQVTM and ANQGSEA. V shed 8 bases and J 6 bases; nucleotides not matched to a gene: 6. CDR3 sequence (DNA): TGCAGCTTAAGACTAGCGGGATCCAATGAGCAGTTCTTC. This encodes CSLRLAGSNEQFF.

This clonotype was seen a few times. The chain combines TRBV27 with TRBJ2-5, with 9 bases fitting TRBD1. The germline gives CDR1 MNHEY, CDR2 SMNVEV (reference sequence). V was pared by 6 bases and J by 5 bases, with 7 bases of the junction left unmatched. The CDR3 covers 14 residues. The CDR3 sequence: CASSSQGARETQYF. CDR3 sequence (DNA): TGTGCCAGCAGCTCACAGGGGGCGAGGGAGACCCAGTACTTC.

This chain connects TRBV9 to TRBJ2-7, with D possibly TRBD2 on 6 matching bases. V lost 7 bases, J lost 1 base, and 15 bases lay in between. The CDR3 loop spans 14 amino acids. Germline values: CDR1 SGDLS, CDR2 YYNGEE. The CDR3 is CASGSREPSYEQYF. CDR3 DNA sequence: TGTGCCAGCGGCTCCCGGGAGCCTTCCTACGAGCAGTACTTC.

This rearrangement joins TRBV7-9 to TRBJ2-7; D is unclear. The CDR3 consists of 13 residues. Germline V gene lookup returns CDR1 SEHNR and CDR2 FQNEAQ (reference sequence). The ends were cut back, 2 bases at V and 3 bases at J, with 8 bases in the middle. CDR3: CASSLSEGYEQYF. The DNA of the CDR3 is TGTGCCAGCAGCTTAAGTGAAGGCTACGAGCAGTACTTC.

The V gene is TRBV6-5, the J gene TRBJ2-1; 14 nucleotides agree with TRBD2. The CDR3 spans 15 residues. Germline loops: CDR1 MNHEY, CDR2 SVGAGI. The V segment lost 4 bases and the J segment 8 bases; nucleotides outside the gene matches: 4. CDR3 in amino acids: CASSSGLAGADEQFF. The CDR3 DNA reads as TGTGCCAGCAGTTCGGGACTAGCGGGAGCAGATGAGCAGTTCTTC.

The chain combines TRBV7-8 with TRBJ2-7; 10 nucleotides align to TRBD2. CDR1 is SGHVS, CDR2 FQNEAQ, per germline. The CDR3 runs to 16 residues. V lost 1 base, J lost 2 bases, and 5 bases stayed unmatched. In DNA form, the CDR3 reads TGTGCCAGCAGCTTAGGTTGGACTAGCGGAACCTACGAGCAGTACTTC. Encoded protein: CASSLGWTSGTYEQYF.

The rearrangement uses TRBV5-6 and TRBJ2-3; D gene uncertain. The CDR3 runs 14 residues. Trimming left V 1 base short and J 2 bases short, with 8 bases between. Germline CDR1 and CDR2: SGHDT and YYEEEE. CDR3 in DNA: TGTGCCAGCAGCTTGTCGTATAACACAGATACGCAGTATTTT. Amino acid sequence: CASSLSYNTDTQYF.